Following are 9 T cell receptor beta chains from one sample sequenced in a study of patients and donors after allogeneic stem cell transplantation. TCRdb analysed the RT-PCR reads with MiXCR anew, one entry per CDR3 protein. The sample carries approximately 150,000 distinct CDR3 sequences, 30% recorded once. The sample comprised blood, either unsorted or a sorted T cell fraction (not recorded which). Receptors were obtained from a human donor who was either an allogeneic HSCT recipient or a stem cell or donor lymphocyte infusion donor (not recorded which). It is not recorded whose cells these are; they may come from a transplant donor.

This clonotype has more than one count but fewer than ten. The rearrangement uses TRBV7-8 and TRBJ1-4, with TRBD1 identical over 10 bases. This CDR3 has 15 amino acids. Germline values: CDR1 SGHVS, CDR2 FQNEAQ. With 5 bases clipped from V and 10 bases from J, the junction kept 10 bases outside the gene matches. CDR3 nucleotide sequence: TGTGCCAGCAGCCCAGGCGGGACAGGGGCACCAAAACTGTTTTTT. Its translation: CASSPGGTGAPKLFF.

This rearrangement joins TRBV7-9 to TRBJ1-2; D not resolved. The V and J ends lost 5 bases and 4 bases respectively, with 14 bases between them. Germline V gene data show CDR1 as SEHNR and CDR2 as FQNEAQ (reference sequence). The CDR3 covers 14 residues. CDR3 region: CASSLELLSYGYTF. In DNA form, the CDR3 reads TGTGCCAGCAGCCTAGAGCTTCTGAGCTATGGCTACACCTTC.

This clonotype was counted a few times. The chain links TRBV20-1 to TRBJ1-5; D is uncertain. Germline CDR1 reads DFQATT; CDR2 reads SNEGSKA (reference sequence). The CDR3 spans 13 residues. The germline V and J ends were trimmed by 0 bases and 4 bases, with 7 bases remaining between them. The CDR3 DNA reads TGCAGTGCTAGAGACCGCCGAAATCAGCCCCAGCATTTT. Translating gives CSARDRRNQPQHF.

The chain combines TRBV6-5 with TRBJ1-1, with D uncertain. The CDR3 has 13 residues. Germline lookup yields CDR1 MNHEY and CDR2 SVGAGI. The germline V and J ends were trimmed by 0 bases and 3 bases, with 5 bases remaining between them. CDR3 protein: CASSYSSDTEAFF. In nucleotides, the CDR3 is TGTGCCAGCAGTTACTCTTCCGACACTGAAGCTTTCTTT.

The gene calls are TRBV5-4 and TRBJ2-1; 8 bases match TRBD2. J gave up 7 bases and V 1 base, and 7 bases lay outside the gene matches. The germline V gene encodes CDR1 SGHNT and CDR2 YYREEE (reference sequence). The CDR3 consists of 15 residues. CDR3 sequence reads: CASSLKTSDKNEQFF. The CDR3 DNA is TGTGCCAGCAGCTTGAAGACTAGCGATAAAAATGAGCAGTTCTTC. Complete variable domain (other parts from reference TRBV5-4 and TRBJ2-1): ETGVTQSPTHLIKTRGQQVTLRCSSQSGHNTVSWYQQALGQGPQFIFQYYREEENGRGNFPPRFSGLQFPNYSSELNVNALELDDSALYLCASSLKTSDKNEQFFGPGTRLTVL.

This clonotype was seen only a few times. The chain recombines TRBV27 with TRBJ1-5; D not resolved. V was shortened by 2 bases and J by 0 bases, with 8 bases between the two germline ends. The CDR3 extends over 15 amino acids. CDR1 MNHEY and CDR2 SMNVEV come from the germline V gene (reference sequence). The CDR3 protein is CASSLRPYSNQPQHF. As DNA, the CDR3 is TGTGCCAGCAGTTTAAGGCCTTATAGCAATCAGCCCCAGCATTTT.

This clonotype occurred a few times. This chain joins TRBV7-2 and TRBJ2-4, with D possibly matching TRBD1 (5 bases). The CDR3 covers 14 residues. V dropped 3 bases and J dropped 8 bases, with 14 bases sitting between them. From germline, CDR1 is SGHTA and CDR2 FQGNSA. This chain's CDR3 is CASSFPGREDIQYF. The CDR3 DNA is TGTGCCAGCAGCTTCCCAGGGCGCGAGGACATTCAGTACTTC.

This clonotype was observed a few times. The rearrangement links TRBV12-3 or TRBV12-4 to TRBJ2-7; D unclear. V lost 2 bases, J lost 0 bases, and 8 bases lay in between. The CDR3 is 14 residues long. The chain's CDR3 is CASSLMASSYEQYF. CDR3 DNA sequence: TGTGCCAGCAGTTTAATGGCTAGCTCCTACGAGCAGTACTTC.

This clonotype was observed a few times. J is TRBJ1-5 and V is TRBV28, with a tentative D call TRBD1 (5 bases). This CDR3 has 17 amino acids. The germline V and J ends were trimmed by 1 base and 0 bases, with 13 bases remaining between them. CDR1 and CDR2 from the germline V gene are MDHEN and SYDVKM. CDR3 residues: CASSLSIDSYSNQPQHF. CDR3 nucleotide sequence: TGTGCCAGCAGTTTATCGATTGACAGTTATAGCAATCAGCCCCAGCATTTT.